This record covers a single TCR beta chain. Its antigen is still unknown. No quality values exist for individual bases; no much larger clone is one base distant. Sequences MGHRA (CDR1) and YSYEKL (CDR2) are obtained from the germline V gene. From the cysteine up to the phenylalanine, the CDR3 has a length of 15 residues. Only the CDR3 DNA stays, 45 bases, in frame from base 1. A distance of 11 bases separates the germline ends of V and J, which lose 0 bases and 8 bases respectively. This specimen comes from a study of T cell changes during pregnancy in multiple sclerosis (dated by TCRdb to about 2019). In terms of the full investigation: The study examined how the T cell repertoire changed over the course of pregnancy in women with multiple sclerosis.

The library was made by the immunoSEQ multiplex PCR assay. What TCRdb holds here is the immuneACCESS table cut down to in-frame rearrangements. Part of the clones is not present; checked against another copy, under half of the missing clones reflect an unresolved V gene, and the others are unexplained. This sample gives around 100,000 clones in total; 80% to 95% of them show up just once. The ten largest clones capture about 1.6% of the sample. This sequence was found in a female donor with multiple sclerosis, enrolled in a pregnancy study. Sequencing used peripheral blood, obtained in the third trimester of pregnancy. The V and J genes are TRBV4-1 and TRBJ1-6; TRBD1 is a possible D gene, resting on 6 matching bases. The DNA reads TGCGCCAGCAGCCAAGACGGACAGAGAGATTCACCCCTCCACTTT. This is translated as CASSQDGQRDSPLHF.